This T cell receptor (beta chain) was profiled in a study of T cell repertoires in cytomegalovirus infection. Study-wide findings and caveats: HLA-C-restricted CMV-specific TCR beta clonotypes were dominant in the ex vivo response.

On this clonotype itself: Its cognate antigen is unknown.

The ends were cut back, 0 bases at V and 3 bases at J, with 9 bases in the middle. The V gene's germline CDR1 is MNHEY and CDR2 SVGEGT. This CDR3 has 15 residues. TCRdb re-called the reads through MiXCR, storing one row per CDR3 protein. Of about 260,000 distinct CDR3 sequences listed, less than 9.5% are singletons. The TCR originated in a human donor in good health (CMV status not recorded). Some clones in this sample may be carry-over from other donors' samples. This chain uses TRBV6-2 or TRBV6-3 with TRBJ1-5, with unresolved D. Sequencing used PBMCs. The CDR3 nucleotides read TGTGCCAGCAGTTACTCGAGCACGGCCAATCAGCCCCAGCATTTT. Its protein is CASSYSSTANQPQHF.